This T cell receptor beta chain derives from a study of cytomegalovirus exposure and HLA in healthy donors. Whole-study findings and limits: A few V segments could not be told apart, such as TRBV6-2 and TRBV6-3, and were left out. Presence/absence analyses supposed approximately even sequencing depth among donors.

The study ran its PCR with 60 Vbeta and 13 Jbeta primers. Some clones are missing from TCRdb's copy, which holds only in-frame ones; the method was immunoSEQ multiplex PCR. The sample records some 150,000 clones, roughly 79% being singletons. Trimming removed 2 bases from V and 7 bases from J, with 15 bases in between. Germline assignment: CDR1 MNHNS and CDR2 SASEGT. CDR3 length: 15 amino acids. Nominally healthy donors provided the samples, though records likely missed some immune exposures. In regard to this clone: Antigen specificity is unknown.

The chain uses TRBV6-1 and TRBJ1-5; the D is unclear. Sequencing input: PBMCs. The receptor was derived from a woman aged 45-65 years in good health and CMV-seronegative. The CDR3 DNA follows: TGTGCCAGCAGTGAATCCGGGAGGCCAAACCAGCCCCAGCATTTT. It translates to CASSESGRPNQPQHF.